This passage covers 18 T cell receptor beta chains from one sample sequenced in a study of blood T cell repertoires in COVID-19. Assay: immunoSEQ multiplex PCR; the TCRdb copy retains only in-frame clones and omits some. Among 77,000 or so clones listed, 75% to 85% were seen once. Source material: peripheral blood. These receptors were obtained from a woman aged 55-70 years with acute or convalescent COVID-19.

Concerning this clone itself: The germline gene is not matched at one end of the junction; a read error may be the cause. The rearrangement uses TRBV20-1 and TRBJ2-7, with 7 bases that match TRBD1. This CDR3 has 11 amino acids. The germline V gene encodes CDR1 DFQATT and CDR2 SNEGSKA (reference sequence). CDR3 in amino acids: CSARVGGQQYF. In DNA form, the CDR3 reads TGCAGTGCTAGAGTTGGGGGACAGCAGTACTTT.

The genes are TRBV5-1 and TRBJ1-2; possible D gene TRBD1, 6 bases. The CDR3 runs to 15 residues. The V gene lost 4 bases and the J gene lost 5 bases, with 18 bases spanning the gap. CDR1 and CDR2 from the germline V gene are SGHRS and YFSETQ. The CDR3 loop reads CASSPGHSGAYGYTF. The CDR3 coding sequence is TGCGCCAGCAGCCCGGGACACTCCGGGGCGTATGGCTACACCTTC.

CDR3 amino acids: CASTLTSGEYNEQFF. The CDR3, as DNA: TGCGCCAGCACCTTGACTAGCGGGGAATACAATGAGCAGTTCTTC. V is TRBV10-2 and J is TRBJ2-1; 11 bases map to TRBD2. Germline V gene data show CDR1 as WSHSY and CDR2 as SAAADI. Trimming took 7 bases from V and 4 from J; bases not matched to a gene: 6. There are 15 residues in the CDR3.

The chain couples TRBV10-1 to TRBJ2-7, with 7 positions matching TRBD2. Per the germline V gene, CDR1 is WNHNN and CDR2 is SYGVQD (reference sequence). The CDR3 is 15 amino acids. V lost 0 bases, J lost 4 bases, and 6 bases stayed unmatched. As DNA, the CDR3 is TGCGCCAGCAGTGAGTCGGCGGGGGACCTATACGAGCAGTACTTC. Encoded protein: CASSESAGDLYEQYF.

The J gene is TRBJ1-3, the V gene TRBV3-1 (or the pseudogene TRBV3-2); 10 positions match TRBD1. Germline V gives CDR1 LGHDT, CDR2 YNNKEL (reference sequence). Unmatched junction bases numbered 4, after V lost 4 bases and J lost 1 base. This CDR3 is built from 16 residues. The CDR3: CASSRGQGSSGNTIYF. CDR3 sequence (DNA): TGTGCCAGCAGCCGGGGACAGGGGTCTTCTGGAAACACCATATATTTT.

This sequence joins TRBV19 and TRBJ2-1; TRBD1 matches 8 bases. CDR1 and CDR2 from the germline V gene are LNHDA and SQIVND (reference sequence). This CDR3 is built from 15 residues. The trim removed 2 bases at V and 9 bases at J, leaving 9 bases unmatched. CDR3 protein: CASSIWSRGRSEQFF. CDR3 bases: TGTGCCAGTAGTATATGGTCCAGGGGGCGCAGTGAGCAGTTCTTC.

V and J are TRBV19 and TRBJ2-7, with 11 nucleotides matching TRBD2. Per germline, CDR1 LNHDA and CDR2 SQIVND (reference sequence). The CDR3 is 16 residues long. V was clipped by 4 bases and J by 5 bases; unmatched bases: 10. This CDR3 reads CASSTRLAGSWDEQYF. CDR3 DNA sequence: TGTGCCAGTAGTACCCGACTAGCGGGGTCATGGGACGAGCAGTACTTC.

The rearrangement uses TRBV5-6 and TRBJ1-5; unclear D gene. Germline V gene lookup returns CDR1 SGHDT and CDR2 YYEEEE. The CDR3 is 15 amino acids. Trimming pared 2 bases from V and 2 bases from J, leaving 11 bases between. For the CDR3, the DNA is TGTGCCAGCAGCTTCGGGGTTTCGGGCAATCAGCCCCAGCATTTT. Translated: CASSFGVSGNQPQHF.

The chain is built from TRBV9 and TRBJ2-7; tentatively, D is TRBD1 (6 bases). Between the trimmed V and J ends, which lost 0 bases and 5 bases, there was a span of 15 bases. CDR1 SGDLS and CDR2 YYNGEE come from the germline V gene. The CDR3 is 15 amino acids. CDR3 sequence: CASSVAQGELDEQYF. In DNA, the CDR3 is TGTGCCAGCAGCGTAGCACAGGGCGAGCTCGACGAGCAGTACTTC.

This clone was seen a handful of times. The chain uses TRBV11-2 and TRBJ1-5; D is unclear. Germline V lookup: CDR1 SGHAT, CDR2 FQNNGV. The V end lost 5 bases, the J end lost 3 bases, and 17 bases lay between the germline ends. The CDR3 sequence is 16 residues long. In DNA, the CDR3 is TGTGCCAGCAGCCCGCGGACTGGGGTAAACAATCAGCCCCAGCATTTT. Its translation is CASSPRTGVNNQPQHF.

This clone was seen only once. The rearrangement uses TRBV30 and TRBJ2-2, with 10 positions matching TRBD1. The CDR3 is 15 residues long. Germline V gene lookup returns CDR1 GTSNPN and CDR2 SVGIG (reference sequence). Losses at the gene ends were 5 bases for V and 4 bases for J; bases not matched to a gene: 7. As DNA, the CDR3 is TGTGCCTGGCGCCGGGACAGGGGAATCACCGGGGAGCTGTTTTTT. Protein sequence: CAWRRDRGITGELFF.

J is TRBJ1-2 and V is TRBV9, with D unclear. This CDR3 has 15 residues. Trimming took 0 bases from V and 2 from J, leaving 11 bases between them. Per germline, CDR1 SGDLS and CDR2 YYNGEE. DNA of the CDR3: TGTGCCAGCAGCGTAGATCCGACTGCCAACTATGGCTACACCTTC. Translating it yields CASSVDPTANYGYTF. Using reference TRBV9 and TRBJ1-2 for the parts outside the CDR3, the full variable domain is DSGVTQTPKHLITATGQRVTLRCSPRSGDLSVYWYQQSLDQGLQFLIQYYNGEERAKGNILERFSAQQFPDLHSELNLSSLELGDSALYFCASSVDPTANYGYTFGSGTRLTVV.

The rearrangement joins TRBV7-6 to TRBJ1-1, with 7 bases fitting TRBD1. This CDR3 region has 17 residues. Trimming at V came to 1 base and at J to 0 bases, leaving 8 bases not matched to a gene. Germline-derived CDR1 and CDR2 are SGHVS and FNYEAQ. The CDR3 loop reads CASSLGTGTDMNTEAFF. CDR3 nucleotides: TGTGCCAGCAGCTTAGGGACCGGGACAGACATGAACACTGAAGCTTTCTTT.

This clone has a handful of counts. The chain employs TRBV7-2 and TRBJ2-4, with D possibly TRBD1 on 5 matching bases. The CDR3 has 15 residues. V was trimmed by 6 bases and J by 5 bases, leaving 17 bases between them. CDR1 and CDR2 (germline): SGHTA, FQGNSA. CDR3 residues: CASSLRAGSENIQYF. In DNA, the CDR3 is TGTGCCAGCAGTCTTAGGGCAGGGTCAGAAAACATTCAGTACTTC.

CDR3 DNA: TGCGCCAGCAGCTCAGGGTGGAAAGAGACCCAGTACTTC. This codes for CASSSGWKETQYF. The chain has TRBV5-1 and TRBJ2-5; D may be TRBD1 (5 bases). The CDR3 runs to 13 residues. V lost 3 bases and J 3 bases, leaving 9 bases between the germline ends. Germline V gene data show CDR1 as SGHRS and CDR2 as YFSETQ. The full variable domain, completed using reference TRBV5-1 and TRBJ2-5, is KAGVTQTPRYLIKTRGQQVTLSCSPISGHRSVSWYQQTPGQGLQFLFEYFSETQRNKGNFPGRFSGRQFSNSRSEMNVSTLELGDSALYLCASSSGWKETQYFGPGTRLLVL.

V and J are TRBV6-5 and TRBJ1-4, with D possibly being TRBD1 (6 bases). Deletions cut 7 bases from V and 6 bases from J, with 15 bases between. The CDR3 is made up of 14 amino acids. Germline CDR1 and CDR2: MNHEY and SVGAGI. CDR3 DNA sequence: TGTGCCAGCAATAAGCGGGGGGCTGATGAAAAACTGTTTTTT. Its protein is CASNKRGADEKLFF.

The genes are TRBV10-1 and TRBJ1-5, with unresolved D. V gave up 4 bases and J gave up 3 bases, with 7 bases separating them. The germline V gene has CDR1 WNHNN and CDR2 SYGVQD (reference sequence). The CDR3 is 13 amino acids. CDR3 protein: CASSAGYNQPQHF. CDR3 nucleotide sequence: TGCGCCAGCAGTGCGGGGTACAATCAGCCCCAGCATTTT.

On this clone: Other DNA sequences of this sample code for an identical CDR3. This sequence joins TRBV19 and TRBJ1-5; unclear D gene. CDR1 and CDR2 from the germline V gene are LNHDA and SQIVND (reference sequence). CDR3 length: 14 residues. Deletions cut 5 bases from V and 1 base from J, with 9 bases between. The CDR3 nucleotides read TGTGCCAGTAGTCGAGGCGGCAGCAATCAGCCCCAGCATTTT. Amino acids: CASSRGGSNQPQHF.